These 8 T cell receptor beta chains were all obtained from the same sample, sequenced in a study of blood T cell repertoires in COVID-19. Method: immunoSEQ multiplex PCR; TCRdb's copy keeps in-frame clones and lacks some. The repertoire holds around 100,000 clones, with more than 85% as singletons. Sequencing was done on a sample of peripheral blood. The receptors originated from a human donor in a cohort sampled during active COVID-19.

The V gene is TRBV3-1 (or the pseudogene TRBV3-2), the J gene TRBJ2-1; D uncertain. The germline V and J ends were trimmed by 1 base and 3 bases, with 7 bases remaining between them. Germline CDR1 LGHDT, CDR2 YNNKEL (reference sequence). There are 14 residues in the CDR3. The CDR3 region is CASSQGGGYNEQFF. DNA of the CDR3: TGTGCCAGCAGCCAAGGCGGCGGCTACAATGAGCAGTTCTTC.

Only one count was recorded for this clone. The V call is TRBV15, the J call TRBJ1-2; TRBD1 agrees at 8 bases. The CDR3 spans 15 residues. Trimming removed 0 bases from V and 7 bases from J; junction bases left unmatched: 7. Germline loops: CDR1 LNHNV, CDR2 YYDKDF (reference sequence). CDR3 loop: CATSRESQGALGYTF. CDR3 bases: TGTGCCACCAGCAGAGAATCCCAGGGGGCTCTTGGCTACACCTTC.

The rearrangement links TRBV29-1 to TRBJ2-7; tentative D call: TRBD1 (5 bases). From germline, CDR1 is SQVTM and CDR2 ANQGSEA. This CDR3 is 12 amino acids long. V lost 5 bases and J 4 bases, leaving 12 bases between the germline ends. The CDR3 reads CSVHDSAYEQYF. For the CDR3, the DNA is TGCAGCGTTCACGACAGTGCATACGAGCAGTACTTC.

This sequence joins TRBV11-2 and TRBJ2-7; possible D gene TRBD2, 5 bases. This CDR3 spans 14 amino acids. Germline lookup yields CDR1 SGHAT and CDR2 FQNNGV. V lost 5 bases to trimming and J lost 2 bases, with 13 bases between them. The CDR3 is CASSLQAATYEQYF. The CDR3 DNA reads TGTGCCAGCAGCCTGCAAGCGGCCACCTACGAGCAGTACTTC.

The chain joins TRBV24-1 to TRBJ2-2; TRBD2 aligns across 15 bases. Losses at the gene ends were 2 bases for V and 0 bases for J; bases not matched to a gene: 3. The CDR3 has 19 amino acids. Germline CDR1 and CDR2: KGHDR and SFDVKD. Here the CDR3 DNA reads TGTGCCACCAGTGATTCGGGACTAGCGGGGGGATCGAACACCGGGGAGCTGTTTTTT. Amino acid sequence: CATSDSGLAGGSNTGELFF.

This chain links TRBV19 with TRBJ1-3, with D perhaps matching TRBD1 (6 bases). The ends were cut back, 5 bases at V and 0 bases at J, with 11 bases in the middle. CDR1 is LNHDA, CDR2 SQIVND, per germline (reference sequence). The CDR3 is 15 amino acids. CDR3 in amino acids: CASSPDSNSGNTIYF. DNA for the CDR3: TGTGCCAGTAGTCCGGACAGTAACTCTGGAAACACCATATATTTT.

The chain joins TRBV5-1 to TRBJ1-6; D perhaps matches TRBD1 (5 bases). V lost 4 bases, J lost 0 bases, and 14 bases lay in between. The germline CDR1 and CDR2 sequences are SGHRS and YFSETQ. The CDR3 contains 17 residues. As DNA, the CDR3 is TGCGCCAGCAGCATAGGGACTGCGAGCTCCTATAATTCACCCCTCCACTTT. Amino acid sequence: CASSIGTASSYNSPLHF.

The rearrangement links TRBV7-8 to TRBJ2-7, with D maybe TRBD2 (7 bases). Between the trimmed V and J ends, which lost 5 bases and 0 bases, there was a span of 17 bases. The CDR3 is 16 amino acids. Per germline, CDR1 SGHVS and CDR2 FQNEAQ. The CDR3 loop reads CASSPGRGPNSYEQYF. The CDR3 DNA sequence: TGTGCCAGCAGCCCTGGGCGGGGGCCCAACTCCTACGAGCAGTACTTC.